One sample yielded the 15 T cell receptor beta chains listed below, sequenced in a study of control samples from healthy donors and cancer patients. Produced via immunoSEQ multiplex PCR; TCRdb's table is partial and in-frame only. The sample has approximately 70,000 clones; more than 75% are singletons. Sequencing used PBMCs. These receptors were obtained from a woman in her forties or fifties with head and neck cancer.

The chain recombines TRBV5-1 with TRBJ2-1; TRBD2 matches at 9 bases. The germline gives CDR1 SGHRS, CDR2 YFSETQ. V was clipped by 4 bases and J by 4 bases; unmatched bases: 6. This CDR3 contains 15 residues. The CDR3 loop reads CASSNSGGPYNEQFF. The CDR3 DNA follows: TGCGCCAGCAGCAATAGCGGGGGACCTTACAATGAGCAGTTCTTC.

This sequence joins TRBV11-1 and TRBJ2-7; 7 nucleotides line up with TRBD1. The length of the CDR3 is 15 residues. Germline CDR1 is SGHAT and CDR2 is FQDESV (reference sequence). V lost 3 bases and J lost 1; bases outside the gene matches: 6. The CDR3 DNA reads TGTGCCAGCAGCTTCAGTCCAGGGGGATCCTACGAGCAGTACTTC. It is translated as CASSFSPGGSYEQYF.

Remarks on this clone: The same CDR3 is also encoded by other DNA sequences in this sample. The V call is TRBV14, the J call TRBJ2-1; 10 bases are shared with TRBD2. With V trimmed by 4 bases and J by 7 bases, 7 bases remained unmatched. The CDR3 length is 15 residues. Looked up from germline, CDR1 is SGHDN and CDR2 is FVKESK. The CDR3 nucleotides are TGTGCCAGCAGCCCGAGCGGGGGGGCCGGGAATGAGCAGTTCTTC. Its protein product is CASSPSGGAGNEQFF.

The gene calls are TRBV7-3 and TRBJ2-3, with D perhaps TRBD2 (6 bases). Germline loops: CDR1 SGHTA, CDR2 FQGTGA. This CDR3 is built from 14 residues. V lost 1 base and J 6 bases, leaving 11 bases between the germline ends. CDR3 DNA sequence: TGTGCCAGCAGCTTAATCGGGAGTGGCGATACGCAGTATTTT. Protein product: CASSLIGSGDTQYF.

The chain employs TRBV5-1 and TRBJ2-2; D remains ambiguous. This CDR3 comprises 13 residues. Trimming stripped 0 bases from V and 5 bases from J, with 5 bases between. Germline V gene data show CDR1 as SGHRS and CDR2 as YFSETQ. CDR3 sequence: CASSLGATGELFF. The CDR3 nucleotides are TGCGCCAGCAGCTTGGGGGCTACCGGGGAGCTGTTTTTT.

This clone has just a few counts. V usage is TRBV2 and J usage is TRBJ1-2, with no clear D. Looked up from germline, CDR1 is SNHLY and CDR2 is FYNNEI. The CDR3 totals 12 residues. Trimming took off 2 bases at V and 8 bases at J, with 9 bases between the two ends. Here the CDR3 DNA reads TGTGCCAGCAGTGAAACCCTGGGGGGCTACACCTTC. This codes for CASSETLGGYTF.

This clone was observed a few times. V usage is TRBV19 and J usage is TRBJ2-3; tentatively, D is TRBD1 (5 bases). The CDR3 is 14 residues long. The V end lost 5 bases, the J end lost 4 bases, and 13 bases lay between the germline ends. In germline, CDR1 is LNHDA, CDR2 SQIVND (reference sequence). The CDR3 here is CASSVSPGSDTQYF. DNA for the CDR3: TGTGCCAGTAGTGTCTCCCCAGGGTCAGATACGCAGTATTTT.

CDR3 loop: CASSPPGQLVPQHF. CDR3 bases: TGTGCCAGCAGCCCACCGGGACAGTTAGTGCCCCAGCATTTT. This chain uses TRBV25-1 with TRBJ1-5; 7 bases line up with TRBD1. Germline trimming cut 6 bases from V and 9 bases from J; bases unmatched to any gene: 11. The CDR3 sequence is 14 residues long. Germline CDR1 reads MGHDK; CDR2 reads SYGVNS.

The V gene is TRBV21-1, the J gene TRBJ1-2. TRBV21-1 is noted as a pseudogene. The CDR3 length is 15 residues. The CDR3 sequence: CASSKGGACNYGYTF. CDR3 sequence (DNA): TGTGCCAGCAGCAAGGGGGGGGCCTGTAACTATGGCTACACCTTC.

This chain uses TRBV5-5 with TRBJ2-2; 7 bases map to TRBD1. V dropped 0 bases and J dropped 3; count of bases not matched to a gene: 5. CDR3 size: 16 residues. Germline V gene lookup returns CDR1 SGHKS and CDR2 YYEKEE (reference sequence). CDR3 sequence reads: CASSLDLQGHTGELFF. CDR3 sequence (DNA): TGTGCCAGCAGCTTGGATTTACAGGGGCACACCGGGGAGCTGTTTTTT.

V gene TRBV7-9 combines with J gene TRBJ1-3, with TRBD1 as a possible D gene (5 bases). The CDR3 totals 16 residues. V dropped 2 bases and J dropped 3 bases, with 14 bases sitting between them. Germline V gives CDR1 SEHNR, CDR2 FQNEAQ (reference sequence). The CDR3 DNA follows: TGTGCCAGCAGCTTAACTTCGGGGCTTCTTGGAAACACCATATATTTT. This gives the protein CASSLTSGLLGNTIYF. The full variable domain, its missing parts supplied by reference TRBV7-9 and TRBJ1-3, is DTGVSQNPRHKITKRGQNVTFRCDPISEHNRLYWYRQTLGQGPEFLTYFQNEAQLEKSRLLSDRFSAERPKGSFSTLEIQRTEQGDSAMYLCASSLTSGLLGNTIYFGEGSWLTVV.

CDR3 loop: CASSPTGAGTGELFF. CDR3 bases: TGTGCCAGCAGTCCGACGGGGGCTGGCACCGGGGAGCTGTTTTTT. V and J are TRBV6-6 and TRBJ2-2, with D perhaps matching TRBD1 or TRBD2 (6 bases each). Germline values: CDR1 MNHNY, CDR2 SVGAGI (reference sequence). V was clipped by 5 bases and J by 4 bases, with 14 bases between them. The CDR3 has 15 residues.

V and J are TRBV13 and TRBJ1-5; a weak D match, TRBD1 (6 bases). Trimming shortened V by 2 bases and J by 11 bases, and 19 bases separated the two germline ends. There are 15 residues in the CDR3. CDR1 PRHDT and CDR2 FYEKMQ come from the germline V gene (reference sequence). In DNA, the CDR3 is TGTGCCAGCAGCTTACGGGGGGCCGAACACCAAGCCCAGCATTTT. It is translated as CASSLRGAEHQAQHF.

The chain employs TRBV5-1 and TRBJ1-6, with D possibly TRBD1 on 5 matching bases. The germline gives CDR1 SGHRS, CDR2 YFSETQ. Trimming removed 3 bases from V and 5 bases from J, with 12 bases in between. The CDR3 is made up of 15 amino acids. The CDR3 bases are TGCGCCAGCAGCTCAACCGGGACGAATAATTCACCCCTCCACTTT. It translates to CASSSTGTNNSPLHF.

The chain is built from TRBV27 and TRBJ1-4; possibly TRBD1 for D (5 bases). The CDR3 runs 16 residues. V was clipped by 6 bases and J by 8 bases, with 22 bases between them. Looked up from germline, CDR1 is MNHEY and CDR2 is SMNVEV (reference sequence). Here the CDR3 DNA reads TGTGCCAGCAGACCATCAGACAGCGAGTCCGGGGAAAAACTGTTTTTT. As protein: CASRPSDSESGEKLFF.